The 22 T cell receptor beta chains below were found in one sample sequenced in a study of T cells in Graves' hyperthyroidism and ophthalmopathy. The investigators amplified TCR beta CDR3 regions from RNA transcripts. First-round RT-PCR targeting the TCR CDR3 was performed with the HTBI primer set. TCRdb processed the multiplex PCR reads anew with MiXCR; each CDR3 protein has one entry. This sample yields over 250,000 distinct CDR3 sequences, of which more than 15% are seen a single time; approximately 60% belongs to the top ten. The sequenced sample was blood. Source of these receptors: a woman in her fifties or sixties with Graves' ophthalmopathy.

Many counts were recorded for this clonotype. DNA for the CDR3: TGTGCCAGCAGTTTATTAAAGGGATCCCAAGAGACCCAGTACTTC. It is translated as CASSLLKGSQETQYF. J is TRBJ2-5 and V is TRBV27; D unclear. There are 15 residues in the CDR3. Between the trimmed V and J ends, which lost 1 base and 1 base, there was a span of 10 bases. CDR1 is MNHEY and CDR2 is SMNVEV in the germline V gene (reference sequence).

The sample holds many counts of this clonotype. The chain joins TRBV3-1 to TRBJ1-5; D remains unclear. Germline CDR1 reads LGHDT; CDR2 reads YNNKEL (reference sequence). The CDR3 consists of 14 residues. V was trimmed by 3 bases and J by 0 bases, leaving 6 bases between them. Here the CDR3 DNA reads TGTGCCAGCAGCCATGGGGTTAGCAATCAGCCCCAGCATTTT. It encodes CASSHGVSNQPQHF.

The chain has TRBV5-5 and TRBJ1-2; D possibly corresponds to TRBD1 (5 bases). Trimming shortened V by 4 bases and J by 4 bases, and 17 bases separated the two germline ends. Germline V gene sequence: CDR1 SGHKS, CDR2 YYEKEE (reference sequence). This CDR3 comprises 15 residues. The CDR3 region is CASSLPKTEIYGYTF. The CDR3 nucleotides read TGTGCCAGCAGCCTACCCAAGACAGAGATCTATGGCTACACCTTC.

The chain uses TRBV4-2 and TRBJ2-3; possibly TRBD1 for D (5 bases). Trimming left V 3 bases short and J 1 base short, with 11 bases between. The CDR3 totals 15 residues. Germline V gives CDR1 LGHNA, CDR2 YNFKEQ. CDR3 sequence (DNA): TGTGCCAGCAGCCAGGATCCCAGGGGCACAGATACGCAGTATTTT. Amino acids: CASSQDPRGTDTQYF.

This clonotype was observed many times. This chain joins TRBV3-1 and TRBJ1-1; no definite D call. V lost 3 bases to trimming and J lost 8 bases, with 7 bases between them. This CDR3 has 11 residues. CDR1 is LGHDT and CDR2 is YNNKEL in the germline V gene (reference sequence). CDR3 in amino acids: CASSHELEAFF. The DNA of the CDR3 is TGTGCCAGCAGCCACGAACTAGAAGCTTTCTTT.

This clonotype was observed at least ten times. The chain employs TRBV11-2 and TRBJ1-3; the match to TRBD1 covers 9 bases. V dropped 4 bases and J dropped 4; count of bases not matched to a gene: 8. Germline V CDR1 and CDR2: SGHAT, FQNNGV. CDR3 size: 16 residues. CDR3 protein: CASSSANRGLGNTIYF. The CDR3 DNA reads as TGTGCCAGCAGCTCAGCCAACAGGGGGCTAGGAAACACCATATATTTT.

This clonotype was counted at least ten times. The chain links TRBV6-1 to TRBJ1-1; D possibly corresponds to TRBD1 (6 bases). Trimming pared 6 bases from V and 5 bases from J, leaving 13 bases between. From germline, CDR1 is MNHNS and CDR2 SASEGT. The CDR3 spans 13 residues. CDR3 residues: CASRGGGATEAFF. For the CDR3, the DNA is TGTGCCAGCAGGGGGGGGGGGGCGACTGAAGCTTTCTTT.

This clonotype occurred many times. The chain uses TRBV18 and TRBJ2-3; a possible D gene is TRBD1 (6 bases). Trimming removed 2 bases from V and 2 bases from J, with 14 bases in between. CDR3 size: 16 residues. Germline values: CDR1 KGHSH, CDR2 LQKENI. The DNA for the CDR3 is TGTGCCAGCTCACCAAAACCAACAGGGCACACAGATACGCAGTATTTT. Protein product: CASSPKPTGHTDTQYF.

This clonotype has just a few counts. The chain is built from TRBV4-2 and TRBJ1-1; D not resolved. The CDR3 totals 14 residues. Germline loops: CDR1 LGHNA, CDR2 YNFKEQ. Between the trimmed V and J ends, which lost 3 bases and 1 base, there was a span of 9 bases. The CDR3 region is CASSQTTPNTEAFF. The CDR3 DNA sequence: TGTGCCAGCAGCCAGACAACTCCGAACACTGAAGCTTTCTTT.

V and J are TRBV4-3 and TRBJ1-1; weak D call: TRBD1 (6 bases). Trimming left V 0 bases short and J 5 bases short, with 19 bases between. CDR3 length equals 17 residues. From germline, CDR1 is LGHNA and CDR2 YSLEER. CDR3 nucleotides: TGCGCCAGCAGCCAAGATCTTCCGGGGGCCGGCAGGACTGAAGCTTTCTTT. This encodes CASSQDLPGAGRTEAFF.

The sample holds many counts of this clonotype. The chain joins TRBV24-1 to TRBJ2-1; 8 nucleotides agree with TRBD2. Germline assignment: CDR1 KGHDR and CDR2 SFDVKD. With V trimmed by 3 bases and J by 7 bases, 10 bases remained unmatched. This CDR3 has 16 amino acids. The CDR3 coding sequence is TGTGCCACCAGTGATACTCGGGTAGCGGGATCGAATGAGCAGTTCTTC. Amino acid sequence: CATSDTRVAGSNEQFF.

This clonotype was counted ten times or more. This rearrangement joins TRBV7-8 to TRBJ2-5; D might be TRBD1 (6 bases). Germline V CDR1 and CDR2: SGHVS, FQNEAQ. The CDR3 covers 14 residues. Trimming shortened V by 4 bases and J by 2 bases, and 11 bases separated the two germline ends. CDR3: CASSSLDRQETQYF. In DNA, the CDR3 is TGTGCCAGCAGCTCGCTAGACAGGCAAGAGACCCAGTACTTC.

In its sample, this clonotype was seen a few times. CDR3 protein: CASSPNSGRPGGTQYF. The CDR3, as DNA: TGTGCCAGCAGCCCCAACTCCGGGCGACCCGGGGGGACCCAGTACTTC. The rearrangement links TRBV7-9 to TRBJ2-5; D is possibly TRBD2 (6 bases). This CDR3 contains 16 residues. Deletions cut 5 bases from V and 7 bases from J, with 23 bases between. Germline CDR1 and CDR2: SEHNR and FQNEAQ (reference sequence).

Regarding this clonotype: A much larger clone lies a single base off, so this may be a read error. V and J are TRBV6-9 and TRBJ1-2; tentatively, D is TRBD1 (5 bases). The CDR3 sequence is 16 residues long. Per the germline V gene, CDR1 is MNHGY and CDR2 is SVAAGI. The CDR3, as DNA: TGTGTCAGCAGTTGGTTTCGGGGGGAAGTCAACTATGGCTACACCTTC. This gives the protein CVSSWFRGEVNYGYTF.

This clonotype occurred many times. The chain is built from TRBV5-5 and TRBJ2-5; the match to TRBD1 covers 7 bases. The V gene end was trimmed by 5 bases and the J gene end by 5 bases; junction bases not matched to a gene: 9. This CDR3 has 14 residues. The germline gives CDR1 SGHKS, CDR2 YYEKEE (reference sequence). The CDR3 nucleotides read TGTGCCAGCAGGGACGACAGGGAGTGGGAGACCCAGTACTTC. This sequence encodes CASRDDREWETQYF. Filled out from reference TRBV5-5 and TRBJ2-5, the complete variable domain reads DAGVTQSPTHLIKTRGQQVTLRCSPISGHKSVSWYQQVLGQGPQFIFQYYEKEERGRGNFPDRFSARQFPNYSSELNVNALLLGDSALYLCASRDDREWETQYFGPGTRLLVL.

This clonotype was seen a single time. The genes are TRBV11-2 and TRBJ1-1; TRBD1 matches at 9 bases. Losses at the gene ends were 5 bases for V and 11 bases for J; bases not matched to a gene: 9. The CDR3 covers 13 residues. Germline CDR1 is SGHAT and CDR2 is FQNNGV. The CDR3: CASSPLDRGDAFF. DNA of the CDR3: TGTGCCAGCAGCCCGCTGGACAGGGGAGACGCTTTCTTT.

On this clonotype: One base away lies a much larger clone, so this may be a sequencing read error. The CDR3 DNA sequence: TGTGCCAGCAGGCCGGGACAGGAGTACGAGCAGTTCTTC. Residues: CASRPGQEYEQFF. The V call is TRBV6-1, the J call TRBJ2-1; 8 nucleotides agree with TRBD1. Germline-derived CDR1 and CDR2 are MNHNS and SASEGT. Trimming at V came to 6 bases and at J to 10 bases, leaving 8 bases not matched to a gene. The CDR3 is made up of 13 amino acids.

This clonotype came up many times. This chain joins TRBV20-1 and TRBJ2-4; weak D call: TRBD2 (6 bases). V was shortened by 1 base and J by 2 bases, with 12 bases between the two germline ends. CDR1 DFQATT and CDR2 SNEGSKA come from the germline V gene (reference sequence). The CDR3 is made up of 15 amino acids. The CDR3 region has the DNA TGCAGTGCTAGAGTCGGGACTTCTCCCAAAAACATTCAGTACTTC. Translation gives CSARVGTSPKNIQYF.

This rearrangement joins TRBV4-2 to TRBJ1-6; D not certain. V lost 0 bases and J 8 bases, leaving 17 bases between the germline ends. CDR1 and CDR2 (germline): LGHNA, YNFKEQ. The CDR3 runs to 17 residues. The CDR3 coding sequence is TGTGCCAGCAGCCAAGAATGGAAAAATTTGGCTCATTCACCCCTCCACTTT. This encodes CASSQEWKNLAHSPLHF.

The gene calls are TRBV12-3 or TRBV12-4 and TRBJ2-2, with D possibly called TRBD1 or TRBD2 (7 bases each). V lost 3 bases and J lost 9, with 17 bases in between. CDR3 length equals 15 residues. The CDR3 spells CASSLGGGWARELFF. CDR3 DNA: TGTGCCAGCAGTTTGGGAGGGGGCTGGGCCAGGGAGCTGTTTTTT.

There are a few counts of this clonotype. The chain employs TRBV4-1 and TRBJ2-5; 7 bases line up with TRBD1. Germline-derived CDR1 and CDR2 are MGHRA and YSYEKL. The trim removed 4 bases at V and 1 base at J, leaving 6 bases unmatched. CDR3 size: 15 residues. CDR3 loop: CASSPPGTVQETQYF. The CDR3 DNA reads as TGCGCCAGCAGCCCCCCGGGGACAGTCCAAGAGACCCAGTACTTC.

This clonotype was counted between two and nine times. CDR3 sequence reads: CASSISGRDEQYF. The DNA for the CDR3 is TGTGCCAGTAGTATCAGCGGGAGAGACGAGCAGTACTTC. This chain links TRBV19 with TRBJ2-7; 8 bases line up with TRBD2. Germline CDR1 reads LNHDA; CDR2 reads SQIVND (reference sequence). With V trimmed by 3 bases and J by 5 bases, 3 bases remained unmatched. The CDR3 is 13 residues long.